The rows below give T cell receptor beta chains drawn from one sample of a study of shared clonotypes between healthy human individuals. Measured with immunoSEQ multiplex PCR; TCRdb has only the in-frame clones, and not every one. Of about 110,000 clones in the sample, 68% are singletons; the top ten hold approximately 24%. Material for sequencing was memory CD8+ T cells sorted from blood. These receptors were taken from a young woman in good health. The CDR3 runs from the conserved cysteine through the conserved F or W. The D gene is left open where the match is weak. Rows may omit the clone size; those that give it use once, few, many or a size class.

clone_size: -; j_call: TRBJ2-7; v_call: TRBV11-2; d_call: -; cdr3_aa: CASSLNYEQYF; cdr3_nt: TGTGCCAGCAGCTTGAACTACGAGCAGTACTTC
clone_size: -; j_call: TRBJ2-7; v_call: TRBV27; d_call: TRBD1; cdr3_aa: CASSRDSMSFYEQYF; cdr3_nt: TGTGCCAGCAGCAGGGACAGTATGAGCTTCTACGAGCAGTACTTC
clone_size: -; j_call: TRBJ2-7; v_call: TRBV27; d_call: -; cdr3_aa: CASSPSEPSYEQYF; cdr3_nt: TGTGCCAGCAGTCCGTCGGAACCATCCTACGAGCAGTACTTC
clone_size: -; j_call: TRBJ1-1; v_call: TRBV9; d_call: -; cdr3_aa: CASSASNTEAFF; cdr3_nt: TGTGCCAGCAGCGCGAGTAACACTGAAGCTTTCTTT
clone_size: -; j_call: TRBJ1-3; v_call: TRBV15; d_call: -; cdr3_aa: CATSRPPDGNTIYF; cdr3_nt: TGTGCCACCAGCAGACCACCGGATGGAAACACCATATATTTT
clone_size: once; j_call: TRBJ2-2; v_call: TRBV5-1; d_call: -; cdr3_aa: CASSLAAAADTGELFF; cdr3_nt: TGCGCCAGCAGCTTGGCGGCGGCGGCCGACACCGGGGAGCTGTTTTTT
clone_size: -; j_call: TRBJ1-5; v_call: TRBV7-8; d_call: -; cdr3_aa: CASSLGVQPQHF; cdr3_nt: TGTGCCAGCAGCTTAGGGGTCCAGCCCCAGCATTTT
clone_size: -; j_call: TRBJ2-1; v_call: TRBV11-2; d_call: TRBD2; cdr3_aa: CASSLTGLAVYNEQFF; cdr3_nt: TGTGCCAGCAGCCTGACCGGACTAGCGGTTTACAATGAGCAGTTCTTC
clone_size: -; j_call: TRBJ2-7; v_call: TRBV28; d_call: TRBD1; cdr3_aa: CASSLTPGQTSYEQYF; cdr3_nt: TGTGCCAGCAGTTTAACCCCGGGACAGACCTCCTACGAGCAGTACTTC
clone_size: -; j_call: TRBJ2-1; v_call: TRBV25-1; d_call: TRBD2; cdr3_aa: CASSPTSGALNEQFF; cdr3_nt: TGTGCCAGCAGTCCGACTAGCGGAGCCTTGAATGAGCAGTTCTTC
clone_size: -; j_call: TRBJ2-3; v_call: TRBV4-1; d_call: TRBD1; cdr3_aa: CASSLAGRGTTDTQYF; cdr3_nt: TGCGCCAGCAGCCTAGCAGGCAGGGGGACCACAGATACGCAGTATTTT
clone_size: -; j_call: TRBJ2-7; v_call: TRBV30; d_call: -; cdr3_aa: CAWSVRGLAYEQYF; cdr3_nt: TGTGCCTGGAGTGTACGAGGGTTAGCCTACGAGCAGTACTTC
clone_size: -; j_call: TRBJ1-1; v_call: TRBV5-4; d_call: -; cdr3_aa: CASSRKNGYAEAFF; cdr3_nt: TGTGCCAGCAGCCGTAAGAACGGGTACGCTGAAGCTTTCTTT